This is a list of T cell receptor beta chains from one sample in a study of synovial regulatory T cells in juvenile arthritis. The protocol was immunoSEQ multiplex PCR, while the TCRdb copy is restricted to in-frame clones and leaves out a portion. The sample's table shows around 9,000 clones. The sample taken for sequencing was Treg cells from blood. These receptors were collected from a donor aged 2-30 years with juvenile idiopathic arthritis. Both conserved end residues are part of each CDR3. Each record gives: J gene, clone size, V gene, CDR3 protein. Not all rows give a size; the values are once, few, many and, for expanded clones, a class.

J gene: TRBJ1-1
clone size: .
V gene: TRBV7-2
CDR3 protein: CASSPSGLLGAFF

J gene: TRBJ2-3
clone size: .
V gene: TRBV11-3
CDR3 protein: CASSLFSGDTQYF

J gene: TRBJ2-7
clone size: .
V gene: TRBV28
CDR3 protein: CASSSPGNYEQYF

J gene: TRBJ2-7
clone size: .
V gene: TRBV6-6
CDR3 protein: CASSPGPGTGHYEQYF

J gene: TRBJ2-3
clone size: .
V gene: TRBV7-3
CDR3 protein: CASSRLASSTDTQYF

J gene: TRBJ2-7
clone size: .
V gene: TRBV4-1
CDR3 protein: CASSHQTSYEQYF

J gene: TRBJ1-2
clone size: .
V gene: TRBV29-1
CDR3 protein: CSVDGGYTF

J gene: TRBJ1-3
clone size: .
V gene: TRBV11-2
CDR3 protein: CASSPDNYAGNTIYF

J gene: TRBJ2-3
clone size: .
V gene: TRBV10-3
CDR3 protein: CAISESMDSHTQYF

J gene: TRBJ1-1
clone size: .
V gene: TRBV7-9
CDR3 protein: CASRLRGVTEAFF

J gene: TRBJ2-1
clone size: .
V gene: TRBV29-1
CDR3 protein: CSVLTGKNNEQFF

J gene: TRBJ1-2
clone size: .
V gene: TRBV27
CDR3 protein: CASRISGRNYGYTF

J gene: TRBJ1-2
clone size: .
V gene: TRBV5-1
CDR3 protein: CASSLVQANDYGYTF

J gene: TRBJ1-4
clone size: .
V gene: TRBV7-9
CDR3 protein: CASSFLMTGLDEKLFF

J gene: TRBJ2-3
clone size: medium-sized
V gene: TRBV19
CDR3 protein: CASSDTSGGTDTQYF

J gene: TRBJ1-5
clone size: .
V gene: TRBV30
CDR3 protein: CAWTGNLGQPQHF

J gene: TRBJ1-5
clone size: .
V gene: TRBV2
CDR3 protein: CASTDDRDQPQHF

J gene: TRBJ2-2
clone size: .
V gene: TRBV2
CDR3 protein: CASNGLAPSTGELFF

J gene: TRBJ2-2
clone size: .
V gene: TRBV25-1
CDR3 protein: CASRRGTGELFF

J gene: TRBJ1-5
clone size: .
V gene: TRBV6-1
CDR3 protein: CASSAGSNQPQHF

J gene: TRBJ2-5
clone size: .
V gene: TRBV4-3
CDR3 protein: CASSQGDRREETQYF

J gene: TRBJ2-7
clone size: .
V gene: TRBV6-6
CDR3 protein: CASSYSGQGRVYEQYF

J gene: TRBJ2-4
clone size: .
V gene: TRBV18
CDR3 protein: CASSPEGSGLAKNIQYF

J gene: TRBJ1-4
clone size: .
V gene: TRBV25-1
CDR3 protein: CASSKQGHNEKLFF

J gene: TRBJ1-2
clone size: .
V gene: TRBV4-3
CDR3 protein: CASSQEGSSYGYTF

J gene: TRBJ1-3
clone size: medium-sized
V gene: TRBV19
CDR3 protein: CASSIEYSGNTIYF

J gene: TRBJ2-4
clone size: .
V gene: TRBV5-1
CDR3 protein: CASSLEGGTGGNIQYF

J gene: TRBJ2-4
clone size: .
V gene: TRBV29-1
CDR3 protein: CSVVGGQNIQYF

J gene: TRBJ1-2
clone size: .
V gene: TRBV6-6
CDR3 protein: CASADTGEGYGYTF

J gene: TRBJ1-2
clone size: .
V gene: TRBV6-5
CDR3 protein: CASSKPAGQGGGYTF

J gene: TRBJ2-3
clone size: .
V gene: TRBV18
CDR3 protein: CASSLESTDTQYF

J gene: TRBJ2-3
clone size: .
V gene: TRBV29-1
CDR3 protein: CSVAPAAGTDTQYF

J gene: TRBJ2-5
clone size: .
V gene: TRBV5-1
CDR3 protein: CASSWGTVETQYF

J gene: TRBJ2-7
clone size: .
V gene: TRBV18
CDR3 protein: CASSPPAGPYEQYF

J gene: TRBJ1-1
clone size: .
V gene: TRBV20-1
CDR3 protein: CSAKPHAEAFF

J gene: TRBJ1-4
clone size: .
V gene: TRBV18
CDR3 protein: CASSPAYGTEVFF

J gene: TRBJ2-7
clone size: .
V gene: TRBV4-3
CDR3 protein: CASSQDAPGTGYLGEQYF

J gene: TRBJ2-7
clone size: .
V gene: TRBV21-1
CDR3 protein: CASSTTYEQYF

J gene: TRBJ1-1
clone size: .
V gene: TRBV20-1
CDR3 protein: CSANMNTEAFF

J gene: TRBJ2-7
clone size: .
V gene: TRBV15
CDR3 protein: CATSDGTSGGPYEQYF

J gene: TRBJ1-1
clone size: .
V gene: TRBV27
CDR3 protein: CASSLFQGTEAFF

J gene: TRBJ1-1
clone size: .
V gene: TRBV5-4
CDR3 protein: CASSSRPRGTEAFF

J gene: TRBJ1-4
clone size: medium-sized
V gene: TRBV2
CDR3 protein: CASRLQGAKDEKLFF

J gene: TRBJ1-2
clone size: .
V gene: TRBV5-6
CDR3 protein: CASSSGSFYGYTF

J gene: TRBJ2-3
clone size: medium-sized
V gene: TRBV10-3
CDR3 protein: CAISEYGGGTDTQYF

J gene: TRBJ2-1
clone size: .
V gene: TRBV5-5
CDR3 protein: CASRQNRVRAYNEQFF

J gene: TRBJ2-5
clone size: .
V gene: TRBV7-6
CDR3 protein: CASSLEDPIYEQYF